This T cell receptor beta chain stems from a study of T cell repertoires in cytomegalovirus infection. MiXCR was run by TCRdb on the reads, yielding one entry per CDR3 protein. The sample shows about 740,000 distinct CDR3 sequences, roughly a third of them seen only once. J gave up 3 bases and V 2 bases, and 4 bases lay outside the gene matches. The germline CDR1 and CDR2 sequences are LNHDA and SQIVND (reference sequence). The CDR3 loop spans 14 amino acids. This clonotype was found a few times. Sequencing used PBMCs. This TCR was recovered from a human donor in good health (CMV status not recorded). Some clones in this sample may be carry-over from other donors' samples. The chain is built from TRBV19 and TRBJ2-7; 7 bases map to TRBD1. CDR3: CASSISTGVYEQYF. CDR3 bases: TGTGCCAGTAGTATATCAACAGGGGTCTACGAGCAGTACTTC. Variable domain in full (rest from reference TRBV19 and TRBJ2-7): DGGITQSPKYLFRKEGQNVTLSCEQNLNHDAMYWYRQDPGQGLRLIYYSQIVNDFQKGDIAEGYSVSREKKESFPLTVTSAQKNPTAFYLCASSISTGVYEQYFGPGTRLTVT.